This TCR beta chain appears in the sequencing data of a study of blood T cell repertoires in COVID-19. The sample holds one count of this clone. Original analysis: Reference gene primer amplification in the assay estimated nucleated cell counts. TCRdb's table, derived via immunoSEQ multiplex PCR, lists solely in-frame clones and lacks some. V, J and clone size were drawn from that table, and D and trimming were deduced from the DNA. The sample records roughly 120,000 clones, approximately 85% being singletons. The CDR3 has 13 amino acids. The V end was cut by 5 bases, the J end by 7 bases, with 14 bases between.

This TCR came from a woman aged 60-75 years with acute or convalescent COVID-19. Sequencing was carried out using peripheral blood. This rearrangement joins TRBV12-3 or TRBV12-4 to TRBJ1-2; no definite D call. The CDR3 loop reads CASSPRGSPGYTF. CDR3 in DNA: TGTGCCAGCAGTCCACGCGGCTCCCCTGGCTACACCTTC.